Detailed here is one T cell receptor (beta chain). Its antigen remains unknown. TCR sequencing used cDNA made by reverse transcription of extracted RNA. Some clones are missing from TCRdb's copy, which holds only in-frame ones; the method was immunoSEQ multiplex PCR. Here the sample spans tens of thousands of clones, about two thirds being singletons. The CDR3 runs to 15 residues. V shed 2 bases and J 1 base; nucleotides not matched to a gene: 3. Germline CDR1 MNHEY, CDR2 SMNVEV (reference sequence). The sample comes from a study of CD8+ T cells in alopecia areata. Study-level background: Among treated patients, oral tofacitinib was administered at 5 to 10 mg twice daily.

Treatment denoted: oral pan-JAK inhibitor, 5-10 mg twice daily. Study-wide points: In scalp, tofacitinib significantly decreased clonality and expanded CD8+ clones among the top 100. In blood and scalp, many expanded lesional clones persisted during tofacitinib.

This material consisted of CD8+ T cells sorted from blood, taken at week 4, from a patient treated with tofacitinib. The V and J genes are TRBV27 and TRBJ1-1, with 8 bases fitting TRBD1. The sequence was collected from a human donor with alopecia areata. In DNA form, the CDR3 reads TGTGCCAGCAGTTTACAGACAGGGGAGAACACTGAAGCTTTCTTT. Translation gives CASSLQTGENTEAFF.